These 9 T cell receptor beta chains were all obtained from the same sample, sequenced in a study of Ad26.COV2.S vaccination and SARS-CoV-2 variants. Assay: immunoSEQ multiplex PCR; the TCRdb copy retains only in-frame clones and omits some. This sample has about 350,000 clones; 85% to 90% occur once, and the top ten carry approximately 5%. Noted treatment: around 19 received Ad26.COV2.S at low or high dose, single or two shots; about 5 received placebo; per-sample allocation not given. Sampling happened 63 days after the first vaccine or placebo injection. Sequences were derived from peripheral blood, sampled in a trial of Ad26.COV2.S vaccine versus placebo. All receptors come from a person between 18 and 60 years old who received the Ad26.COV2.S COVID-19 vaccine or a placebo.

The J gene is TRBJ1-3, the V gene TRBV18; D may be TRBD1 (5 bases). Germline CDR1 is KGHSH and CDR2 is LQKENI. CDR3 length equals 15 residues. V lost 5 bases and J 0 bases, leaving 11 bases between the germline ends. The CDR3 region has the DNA TGTGCCAGCTCATCGACAGCTTTCTCTGGAAACACCATATATTTT. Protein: CASSSTAFSGNTIYF.

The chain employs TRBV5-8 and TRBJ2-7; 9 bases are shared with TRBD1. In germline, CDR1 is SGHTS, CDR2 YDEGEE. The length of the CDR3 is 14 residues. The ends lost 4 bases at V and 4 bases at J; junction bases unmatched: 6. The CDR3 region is CASSTGDRAYEQYF. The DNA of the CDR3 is TGTGCCAGCAGCACCGGGGACAGGGCGTACGAGCAGTACTTC.

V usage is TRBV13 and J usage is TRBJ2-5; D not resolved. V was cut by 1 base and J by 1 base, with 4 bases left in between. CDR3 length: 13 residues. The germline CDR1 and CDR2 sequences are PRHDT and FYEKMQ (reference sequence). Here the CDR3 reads CASSLARQETQYF. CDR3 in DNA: TGTGCCAGCAGCTTAGCCCGCCAAGAGACCCAGTACTTC.

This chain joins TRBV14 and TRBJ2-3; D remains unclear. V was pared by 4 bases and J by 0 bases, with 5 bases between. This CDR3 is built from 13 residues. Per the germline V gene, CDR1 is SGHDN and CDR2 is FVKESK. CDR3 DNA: TGTGCCAGCAGCCGGGCGAGCACAGATACGCAGTATTTT. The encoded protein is CASSRASTDTQYF. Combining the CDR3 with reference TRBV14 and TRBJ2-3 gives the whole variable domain EAGVTQFPSHSVIEKGQTVTLRCDPISGHDNLYWYRRVMGKEIKFLLHFVKESKQDESGMPNNRFLAERTGGTYSTLKVQPAELEDSGVYFCASSRASTDTQYFGPGTRLTVL.

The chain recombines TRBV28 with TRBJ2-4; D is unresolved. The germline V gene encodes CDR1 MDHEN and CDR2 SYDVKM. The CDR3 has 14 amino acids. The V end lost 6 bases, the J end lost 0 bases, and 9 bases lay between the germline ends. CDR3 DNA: TGTGCCAGCAGCCCCTTTTTAGCCAAAAACATTCAGTACTTC. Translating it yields CASSPFLAKNIQYF. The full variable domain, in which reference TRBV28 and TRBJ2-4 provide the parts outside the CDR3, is DVKVTQSSRYLVKRTGEKVFLECVQDMDHENMFWYRQDPGLGLRLIYFSYDVKMKEKGDIPEGYSVSREKKERFSLILESASTNQTSMYLCASSPFLAKNIQYFGAGTRLSVL.

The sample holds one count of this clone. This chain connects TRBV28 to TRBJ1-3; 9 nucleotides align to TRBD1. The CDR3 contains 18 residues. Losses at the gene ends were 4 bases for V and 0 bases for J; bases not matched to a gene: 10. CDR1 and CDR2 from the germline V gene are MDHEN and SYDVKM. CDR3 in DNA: TGTGCCAGCAGTTCTCTTGGACAGGGGAAAAGCTCTGGAAACACCATATATTTT. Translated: CASSSLGQGKSSGNTIYF.

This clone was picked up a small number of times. Here the CDR3 reads CASAGLDSASPLHF. The CDR3 DNA follows: TGTGCCAGCGCGGGGTTGGACAGCGCCTCACCCCTCCACTTT. The chain uses TRBV5-5 and TRBJ1-6; TRBD1 might be the D (6 bases). Trimming removed 7 bases at V and 10 bases at J, with 18 bases between. The CDR3 is 14 residues long. CDR1 SGHKS and CDR2 YYEKEE come from the germline V gene (reference sequence).

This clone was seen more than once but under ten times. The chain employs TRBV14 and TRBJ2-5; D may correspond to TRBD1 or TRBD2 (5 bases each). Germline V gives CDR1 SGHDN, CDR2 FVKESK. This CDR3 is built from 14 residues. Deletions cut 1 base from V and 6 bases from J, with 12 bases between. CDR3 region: CASSQARGSQTQYF. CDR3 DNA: TGTGCCAGCAGCCAAGCGAGGGGCAGTCAGACCCAGTACTTC. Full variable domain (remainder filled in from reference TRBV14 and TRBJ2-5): EAGVTQFPSHSVIEKGQTVTLRCDPISGHDNLYWYRRVMGKEIKFLLHFVKESKQDESGMPNNRFLAERTGGTYSTLKVQPAELEDSGVYFCASSQARGSQTQYFGPGTRLLVL.

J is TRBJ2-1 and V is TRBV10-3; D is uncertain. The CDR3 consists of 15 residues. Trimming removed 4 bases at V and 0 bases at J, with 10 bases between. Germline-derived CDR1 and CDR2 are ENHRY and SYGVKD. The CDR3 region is CAISARSSSYNEQFF. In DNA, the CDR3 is TGTGCCATCAGTGCAAGGAGTAGCTCCTACAATGAGCAGTTCTTC.